These T cell receptor beta chains were read from a single sample in a study of T cell repertoires in cytomegalovirus infection. One entry per CDR3 protein, called by TCRdb with MiXCR from the reads. The repertoire includes about 530,000 distinct CDR3 sequences, around 27% of them detected once, and roughly 13% sits in the top ten. Source material: PBMCs. Receptor source: a human donor in good health (CMV status not recorded). Some clones in this sample may be carry-over from other donors' samples. Both conserved end residues are part of each CDR3. D genes are given only for firm matches. For some rows the clone size is stated as once, few or many, or as a class when expanded; others skip it.

size	length	D	J	V	DNA	CDR3
.	14	TRBD2	TRBJ2-1	TRBV10-3	TGTGCCACCACCCGACTAGCGGGAGACAATGAGCAGTTCTTC	CATTRLAGDNEQFF
.	16	.	TRBJ1-3	TRBV6-5	TGTGCCAGCAGTTACTCGAACAGTCTCGCTGGAAACACCATATATTTT	CASSYSNSLAGNTIYF
few	15	TRBD1	TRBJ2-1	TRBV5-1	TGCGCCAGCAGCTCAACAGGGGGCGAGATCAATGAGCAGTTCTTC	CASSSTGGEINEQFF
few	20	TRBD2	TRBJ2-1	TRBV14	TGTGCCAGCAGCCAAGATGTTTCTAGCGGAAACCCCCTATCCTACAATGAGCAGTTCTTC	CASSQDVSSGNPLSYNEQFF
many	13	.	TRBJ2-3	TRBV7-2	TGTGCCAGCAGCTCGGACTTCACAGATACGCAGTATTTT	CASSSDFTDTQYF
.	17	TRBD2	TRBJ2-1	TRBV27	TGTGCCAGCAAGCCGGGACTAGCGGGAGGGGTGTACAATGAGCAGTTCTTC	CASKPGLAGGVYNEQFF
.	14	.	TRBJ2-1	TRBV6-5	TGTGCCAGCAGCTACGGGCGCTCCTACAATGAGCAGTTCTTC	CASSYGRSYNEQFF
.	15	TRBD2	TRBJ2-1	TRBV6-4	TGTGCCAGCAGTGAAACTAGCGGGAGGGGACATGAGCAGTTCTTC	CASSETSGRGHEQFF
.	13	.	TRBJ2-7	TRBV4-2	TGTGCCAGCAGCCAAGCGAGGGTGGGGGAGCAGTACTTC	CASSQARVGEQYF
.	14	.	TRBJ1-1	TRBV20-1	TGCAGTGCTAGGGACCCGGGTGTGAACACTGAAGCTTTCTTT	CSARDPGVNTEAFF
few	15	TRBD2	TRBJ2-2	TRBV28	TGTGCCAGCAGTTCGTCGGGACTAGGGGCCGGGGAGCTGTTTTTT	CASSSSGLGAGELFF
.	14	TRBD1	TRBJ2-3	TRBV2	TGTGCCAGCACCTGGGACAGCCGCACAGATACGCAGTATTTT	CASTWDSRTDTQYF
many	16	TRBD1	TRBJ1-2	TRBV7-2	TGTGCCAGCAGCTCCGGGCCCGGGACAGGGAACTATGGCTACACCTTC	CASSSGPGTGNYGYTF
few	14	TRBD2	TRBJ2-7	TRBV6-6	TGTGCCAGCAGCGGGACTAGCGGAGCCTACGAGCAGTACTTC	CASSGTSGAYEQYF
.	15	TRBD2	TRBJ2-1	TRBV6-1	TGTGCCAGCAGGTCCGGGGGGGCTAACTACAATGAGCAGTTCTTC	CASRSGGANYNEQFF
.	15	TRBD1	TRBJ1-4	TRBV11-2	TGTGCCAGCAGCTCCCGGACAGGATCGAATGAAAAACTGTTTTTT	CASSSRTGSNEKLFF
few	11	TRBD1	TRBJ2-2	TRBV12-3/TRBV12-4	TGTGCCAGCGTGGGACAGACGAGCCTGTTTTTT	CASVGQTSLFF
many	18	TRBD1	TRBJ1-2	TRBV11-2	TGTGCCAGCAGCTCGATAACGGGACCGGGCAGGGGGCCCTATGGCTACACCTTC	CASSSITGPGRGPYGYTF
few	16	.	TRBJ2-7	TRBV6-2/TRBV6-3	TGTGCCAGCAGTTACATCGGACTTTCCGGAACCTACGAGCAGTACTTC	CASSYIGLSGTYEQYF
few	17	TRBD2	TRBJ2-2	TRBV5-1	TGCGCCAGCAGCTCCCTAATACTAGCGGGGGCTACCGGGGAGCTGTTTTTT	CASSSLILAGATGELFF
few	17	.	TRBJ2-3	TRBV19	TGTGCCAGTAGTATAAGTGCTCTGGGGGATCGCACAGATACGCAGTATTTT	CASSISALGDRTDTQYF
.	15	.	TRBJ2-3	TRBV15	TGTGCCACCAGCGAGGGGACACAGACAGCAGATACGCAGTATTTT	CATSEGTQTADTQYF
.	15	.	TRBJ1-1	TRBV19	TGTGCCAAGACGGGCCGATCTCACATGAACACTGAAGCTTTCTTT	CAKTGRSHMNTEAFF
many	15	.	TRBJ2-1	TRBV11-2	TGTGCCAGCAGCCTCCGCCAATCTCAGCGCAATGAGCAGTTCTTC	CASSLRQSQRNEQFF
.	17	TRBD2	TRBJ2-3	TRBV7-8	TGTGCCAGCAGCCCCGACGGGACTAGCGGGAGATTAGATACGCAGTATTTT	CASSPDGTSGRLDTQYF
few	15	TRBD1	TRBJ2-3	TRBV18	TGTGCCAGCTCACCAACACAGGGGATCACAGATACGCAGTATTTT	CASSPTQGITDTQYF
many	11	.	TRBJ2-2	TRBV12-3/TRBV12-4	TGTGCCAGCGCCGAGGGTGGGGAGCTGTTTTTT	CASAEGGELFF